These 17 T cell receptor beta chains were all obtained from the same sample, sequenced in a study of T cells in Graves' hyperthyroidism and ophthalmopathy. Amplification yielded TCR beta CDR3 regions, with RNA transcripts as the source. The HTBI primer set was used in a first-round RT-PCR of the TCR CDR3. A single record per CDR3 protein comes from TCRdb applying MiXCR to the multiplex PCR reads. The table has some 360,000 distinct CDR3 sequences, approximately 15% seen once. Sequenced sample: blood. The source of these receptors is an older woman with Graves' hyperthyroidism.

The gene calls are TRBV5-1 and TRBJ2-7; 9 bases map to TRBD1. V shed 3 bases and J 4 bases; nucleotides not matched to a gene: 8. The V gene's germline CDR1 is SGHRS and CDR2 YFSETQ. CDR3 length: 15 residues. Written as DNA, the CDR3 is TGCGCCAGCAGCTCCCTACAGGGGGCTGGGTACGAGCAGTACTTC. Its protein product is CASSSLQGAGYEQYF. The full variable domain, completed using reference TRBV5-1 and TRBJ2-7, is KAGVTQTPRYLIKTRGQQVTLSCSPISGHRSVSWYQQTPGQGLQFLFEYFSETQRNKGNFPGRFSGRQFSNSRSEMNVSTLELGDSALYLCASSSLQGAGYEQYFGPGTRLTVT.

This clonotype was seen ten or more times. This chain connects TRBV28 to TRBJ1-5, with D hard to call. This CDR3 is 15 amino acids long. The germline V gene encodes CDR1 MDHEN and CDR2 SYDVKM. The V and J ends lost 1 base and 4 bases respectively, with 11 bases between them. CDR3 amino acids: CASSLFGQRNQPQHF. The CDR3 nucleotides are TGTGCCAGCAGTTTATTCGGGCAGCGAAATCAGCCCCAGCATTTT. Drawing the rest from reference TRBV28 and TRBJ1-5, the complete variable domain is DVKVTQSSRYLVKRTGEKVFLECVQDMDHENMFWYRQDPGLGLRLIYFSYDVKMKEKGDIPEGYSVSREKKERFSLILESASTNQTSMYLCASSLFGQRNQPQHFGDGTRLSIL.

This clonotype showed up just a few times. The chain employs TRBV12-3 or TRBV12-4 and TRBJ2-7, with D possibly TRBD1 on 6 matching bases. V lost 3 bases and J lost 5, with 11 bases in between. The CDR3 is 13 amino acids. This chain's CDR3 is CASSFSAGDEQYF. CDR3 sequence (DNA): TGTGCCAGCAGTTTTTCGGCAGGGGACGAGCAGTACTTC.

This clonotype appeared a single time. The rearrangement joins TRBV19 to TRBJ1-1, with TRBD1 identical over 9 bases. The ends lost 4 bases at V and 3 bases at J; junction bases unmatched: 3. The CDR3 totals 14 residues. The germline V gene has CDR1 LNHDA and CDR2 SQIVND (reference sequence). The CDR3 loop reads CASSRDRAYTEAFF. In nucleotides, the CDR3 is TGTGCCAGTAGTAGGGACAGGGCCTACACTGAAGCTTTCTTT.

The genes are TRBV3-1 and TRBJ2-1; D remains ambiguous. Germline V lookup: CDR1 LGHDT, CDR2 YNNKEL (reference sequence). V shed 5 bases and J shed 5 bases, with 13 bases lying between them. This CDR3 spans 14 amino acids. CDR3 amino acids: CASSATRLDNEQFF. In DNA, the CDR3 is TGTGCCAGCAGCGCCACCCGACTGGACAATGAGCAGTTCTTC.

This clonotype was counted at least ten times. This rearrangement joins TRBV18 to TRBJ2-7; 8 positions agree with TRBD1. The CDR3 runs 15 residues. The germline V gene encodes CDR1 KGHSH and CDR2 LQKENI. Trimming at V came to 6 bases and at J to 7 bases, leaving 14 bases not matched to a gene. This CDR3 is CASSVFGQGAEEQYF. The CDR3 DNA reads TGTGCCAGCTCCGTCTTTGGGCAGGGGGCGGAAGAGCAGTACTTC.

This clonotype was seen many times. The rearrangement links TRBV20-1 to TRBJ2-1; 9 bases align to TRBD1. Trimming cost V 1 base and J 6 bases; bases outside gene matches: 4. From germline, CDR1 is DFQATT and CDR2 SNEGSKA (reference sequence). CDR3 length: 14 residues. As DNA, the CDR3 is TGCAGTGCTAGAGCACAGGGGGCGGGCAATGAGCAGTTCTTC. Translation gives CSARAQGAGNEQFF.

V and J are TRBV9 and TRBJ2-5, with 12 bases matching TRBD1. Germline lookup yields CDR1 SGDLS and CDR2 YYNGEE. The CDR3 has 16 residues. V gave up 0 bases and J gave up 6 bases; unmatched junction bases: 6. CDR3 sequence reads: CASSVGGDRGRKTQYF. DNA of the CDR3: TGTGCCAGCAGCGTAGGGGGGGACAGGGGGCGTAAGACCCAGTACTTC.

This clonotype was observed at least ten times. The chain has TRBV27 and TRBJ2-7; TRBD1 matches at 9 bases. Per the germline V gene, CDR1 is MNHEY and CDR2 is SMNVEV (reference sequence). V lost 2 bases to trimming and J lost 2 bases; unmatched junction nucleotides: 7. The CDR3 sequence is 16 residues long. The CDR3 DNA follows: TGTGCCAGCAGTTTAGTGGGACAGGGTTGGACCTACGAGCAGTACTTC. It yields the protein CASSLVGQGWTYEQYF.

This clonotype was seen more than once but under ten times. A much larger clonotype is one base distant, so this may be a read error. DNA of the CDR3: TGTGCCAGCAGCTTGACAGGCGACGGTTACGAGCAGTACTTC. Its protein is CASSLTGDGYEQYF. J is TRBJ2-7 and V is TRBV7-9; possibly TRBD1 for D (6 bases). Trimming removed 3 bases at V and 4 bases at J, with 13 bases between. The germline V gene encodes CDR1 SEHNR and CDR2 FQNEAQ (reference sequence). CDR3 length: 14 residues.

The sample holds many counts of this clonotype. The chain couples TRBV3-1 to TRBJ2-5; TRBD1 or TRBD2 may be the D gene (5 bases each). V shed 3 bases and J shed 2 bases, with 13 bases lying between them. The length of the CDR3 is 15 residues. The germline V gene encodes CDR1 LGHDT and CDR2 YNNKEL (reference sequence). In DNA, the CDR3 is TGTGCCAGCAGCCATCTGGGACGGGCGCAAGAGACCCAGTACTTC. Translated: CASSHLGRAQETQYF.

This clonotype has a count of ten or more. The chain employs TRBV18 and TRBJ1-1; 7 positions agree with TRBD1. The CDR3 loop spans 14 amino acids. Trimming removed 1 base from V and 5 bases from J; junction bases left unmatched: 4. Germline-derived CDR1 and CDR2 are KGHSH and LQKENI. The CDR3 is CASSPQTGVTEAFF. The CDR3 nucleotides are TGTGCCAGCTCACCACAAACAGGGGTGACTGAAGCTTTCTTT.

On this clonotype itself: Given a much more abundant clone one base away, this may be a read error. This sequence joins TRBV5-1 and TRBJ2-1; 12 bases map to TRBD1. CDR1 and CDR2 from the germline V gene are SGHRS and YFSETQ. After removal of 4 bases from V and 9 bases from J, the junction contained 8 bases not matched to a gene. The CDR3 is made up of 15 amino acids. CDR3 loop: CASSPPGQGAFEQFF. The CDR3 coding sequence is TGCGCCAGCAGCCCCCCGGGACAGGGGGCTTTTGAGCAGTTCTTC. The complete variable domain, with remaining parts taken from reference TRBV5-1 and TRBJ2-1, reads KAGVTQTPRYLIKTRGQQVTLSCSPISGHRSVSWYQQTPGQGLQFLFEYFSETQRNKGNFPGRFSGRQFSNSRSEMNVSTLELGDSALYLCASSPPGQGAFEQFFGPGTRLTVL.

This clonotype was recorded many times. Here the CDR3 DNA reads TGTGCCAGCAGTGCCGACGGATTCTCCTATGGCTACACCTTC. This encodes CASSADGFSYGYTF. The V and J genes are TRBV27 and TRBJ1-2; D is unclear. Germline V CDR1 and CDR2: MNHEY, SMNVEV (reference sequence). V shed 5 bases and J shed 4 bases, with 14 bases lying between them. This CDR3 has 14 amino acids.

The chain couples TRBV9 to TRBJ1-3; D gene unclear. Germline CDR1 SGDLS, CDR2 YYNGEE. Deletions cut 3 bases from V and 4 bases from J, with 8 bases between. This CDR3 has 13 amino acids. The DNA of the CDR3 is TGTGCCAGCAGCGAGAGGGAGGGAAACACCATATATTTT. Translating gives CASSEREGNTIYF.

This clonotype was found many times. The chain employs TRBV28 and TRBJ1-2, with 7 bases fitting TRBD1. V lost 3 bases, J lost 4 bases, and 5 bases stayed unmatched. CDR1 MDHEN and CDR2 SYDVKM come from the germline V gene. This CDR3 spans 14 amino acids. CDR3: CASSLAGGTYGYTF. The CDR3 region has the DNA TGTGCCAGCAGTTTGGCAGGGGGTACCTATGGCTACACCTTC.

The chain is built from TRBV4-2 and TRBJ1-2; D perhaps matches TRBD1 (5 bases). This CDR3 region has 15 residues. Germline V lookup: CDR1 LGHNA, CDR2 YNFKEQ. Trimming removed 2 bases at V and 4 bases at J, with 14 bases between. The CDR3 DNA reads TGTGCCAGCAGCCAAACCGGGGGGGAGCTCTATGGCTACACCTTC. Amino acid sequence: CASSQTGGELYGYTF.